The next 26 T cell receptor beta chains were all read from a single sample in a study of T-cell reconstitution after alpha-beta-depleted transplantation in children. Preparation of the TCRbeta library used unique molecular identifiers. One entry per CDR3 protein, called by TCRdb with MiXCR from the PCR reads. In the table there are a few hundred thousand distinct CDR3 sequences, around 13% of which are singletons. The source material was PBMCs, mostly from graft donor cells, sampled 360 days after TCRalphabeta/CD19-depleted stem cell transplant. Source of these receptors: a male patient under 18 who had a stem cell transplant for acute myeloid leukemia, so the T cells may come from the graft donor.

This clonotype was seen more than once but under ten times. J is TRBJ2-3 and V is TRBV30; weak D call: TRBD2 (6 bases). The CDR3 loop spans 13 amino acids. Trimming took off 3 bases at V and 2 bases at J, with 9 bases between the two ends. Germline V gives CDR1 GTSNPN, CDR2 SVGIG (reference sequence). CDR3 sequence reads: CAWRIAATDTQYF. The DNA for the CDR3 is TGTGCCTGGAGAATAGCGGCCACAGATACGCAGTATTTT.

This rearrangement joins TRBV20-1 to TRBJ2-5; D gene uncertain. Germline V gene sequence: CDR1 DFQATT, CDR2 SNEGSKA (reference sequence). The V gene lost 7 bases and the J gene lost 0 bases, with 12 bases spanning the gap. The CDR3 covers 13 residues. In DNA, the CDR3 is TGCAGTGTACCATCGCGGAACCAAGAGACCCAGTACTTC. It codes for CSVPSRNQETQYF.

This clonotype was seen once. CDR3 loop: CASSFAREKLFF. The CDR3 DNA reads TGTGCCAGCAGCTTCGCGAGGGAAAAACTGTTTTTT. The rearrangement joins TRBV7-9 to TRBJ1-4; D not resolved. The CDR3 covers 12 residues. Germline V lookup: CDR1 SEHNR, CDR2 FQNEAQ (reference sequence). The V end was cut by 3 bases, the J end by 8 bases, with 7 bases between.

This clonotype was picked up many times. The chain joins TRBV9 to TRBJ2-7, with 8 bases matching TRBD1. CDR3 length equals 16 residues. J was trimmed by 0 bases and V by 0 bases; bases with no gene match: 5. Per the germline V gene, CDR1 is SGDLS and CDR2 is YYNGEE. For the CDR3, the DNA is TGTGCCAGCAGCGTAGGCGCCACAGGGGGCTCCTACGAGCAGTACTTC. Translation: CASSVGATGGSYEQYF.

There are a few counts of this clonotype. V and J are TRBV12-3 or TRBV12-4 and TRBJ2-2; maybe TRBD1 (5 bases). CDR3 length: 16 residues. Trimming shortened V by 5 bases and J by 0 bases, and 13 bases separated the two germline ends. This CDR3 reads CASSPQVQTNTGELFF. For the CDR3, the DNA is TGTGCCAGCAGTCCACAGGTTCAAACGAACACCGGGGAGCTGTTTTTT.

The chain employs TRBV29-1 and TRBJ1-1; D not resolved. This CDR3 comprises 15 residues. The V gene lost 4 bases and the J gene lost 0 bases, with 15 bases spanning the gap. Germline assignment: CDR1 SQVTM and CDR2 ANQGSEA. The CDR3 is CSVGAVVLLNTEAFF. CDR3 DNA sequence: TGCAGCGTTGGGGCAGTCGTGTTATTGAACACTGAAGCTTTCTTT.

This clonotype was observed a handful of times. The chain couples TRBV29-1 to TRBJ2-3; D might be TRBD2 (6 bases). CDR3 length equals 15 residues. V lost 2 bases to trimming and J lost 5 bases, with 17 bases between them. CDR1 is SQVTM, CDR2 ANQGSEA, per germline. Written as DNA, the CDR3 is TGCAGCGTTGAAAAGCCGCTCGGGGGTCGAGATACGCAGTATTTT. As protein: CSVEKPLGGRDTQYF.

The chain links TRBV29-1 to TRBJ2-7, with 9 bases matching TRBD1. The CDR3 spans 13 residues. CDR1 is SQVTM, CDR2 ANQGSEA, per germline. The trim removed 6 bases at V and 3 bases at J, leaving 6 bases unmatched. CDR3 sequence reads: CSVVPGQGYEQYF. Here the CDR3 DNA reads TGCAGCGTGGTACCGGGACAGGGCTACGAGCAGTACTTC.

This clonotype showed up just a few times. The J gene is TRBJ1-5, the V gene TRBV29-1, with TRBD1 matching over 8 bases. CDR3 length: 15 amino acids. The germline gives CDR1 SQVTM, CDR2 ANQGSEA. The CDR3 region has the DNA TGCAGTTACGCCGGCGGGACAGGACCTAATCAGCCCCAGCATTTT. Protein: CSYAGGTGPNQPQHF.

The J gene is TRBJ2-5, the V gene TRBV4-3, with D unresolved. Germline V lookup: CDR1 LGHNA, CDR2 YSLEER. CDR3 length equals 14 residues. Trimming removed 2 bases from V and 0 bases from J, with 7 bases in between. This CDR3 is CASSQQRYQETQYF. Here the CDR3 DNA reads TGCGCCAGCAGCCAACAGAGGTACCAAGAGACCCAGTACTTC.

The V and J genes are TRBV28 and TRBJ2-5; TRBD2 aligns across 8 bases. The CDR3 runs 15 residues. CDR1 and CDR2 from the germline V gene are MDHEN and SYDVKM. The trim removed 3 bases at V and 5 bases at J, leaving 8 bases unmatched. The CDR3 sequence is CASSLSSGRSETQYF. DNA of the CDR3: TGTGCCAGCAGTTTGTCCAGCGGGAGATCGGAGACCCAGTACTTC.

Only a few counts were recorded for this clonotype. The chain is built from TRBV4-3 and TRBJ1-3; no clear D. CDR1 is LGHNA, CDR2 YSLEER, per germline. This CDR3 is 15 amino acids long. V dropped 2 bases and J dropped 0 bases, with 8 bases sitting between them. The CDR3 spells CASSQSRHSGNTIYF. In nucleotides, the CDR3 is TGCGCCAGCAGCCAAAGCCGTCACTCTGGAAACACCATATATTTT.

The chain couples TRBV27 to TRBJ1-6, with D possibly TRBD1 on 6 matching bases. Looked up from germline, CDR1 is MNHEY and CDR2 is SMNVEV (reference sequence). CDR3 size: 15 residues. V was shortened by 8 bases and J by 4 bases, with 15 bases between the two germline ends. CDR3 DNA: TGTGCCAGCGGCTTTGTCGGACAGTATAATTCACCCCTCCACTTT. Its protein product is CASGFVGQYNSPLHF.

This sequence joins TRBV10-3 and TRBJ2-3, with TRBD2 as a possible D gene (5 bases). Trimming stripped 6 bases from V and 0 bases from J, with 16 bases between. In germline, CDR1 is ENHRY, CDR2 SYGVKD. This CDR3 is 16 amino acids long. CDR3 nucleotide sequence: TGTGCCATCAGCCCCCTTAAGACTACTAGCACAGATACGCAGTATTTT. It translates to CAISPLKTTSTDTQYF.

The table lists this clonotype with many counts. The genes are TRBV4-3 and TRBJ2-1, with TRBD2 matching over 7 bases. V trimming: 3 bases; J trimming: 10 bases; junction bases outside the gene matches: 6. Germline V CDR1 and CDR2: LGHNA, YSLEER. This CDR3 comprises 13 residues. In nucleotides, the CDR3 is TGCGCCAGCAGCCAGGGGGGGACTCGAGAGCAGTTCTTC. It encodes CASSQGGTREQFF.

The chain couples TRBV16 to TRBJ2-3, with D possibly being TRBD2 (5 bases). The CDR3 loop spans 15 amino acids. Looked up from germline, CDR1 is KGHSY and CDR2 is FQNENV. Trimming took 7 bases from V and 2 from J, leaving 16 bases between them. The CDR3 coding sequence is TGTGCCAGCACCATACAGTCCCGGGACACAGATACGCAGTATTTT. Translating gives CASTIQSRDTDTQYF.

This clonotype was found a few times. The chain carries TRBV11-2 and TRBJ2-5, with 7 bases matching TRBD1. After removal of 7 bases from V and 1 base from J, the junction contained 3 bases not matched to a gene. CDR3 length equals 13 residues. CDR1 is SGHAT, CDR2 FQNNGV, per germline. As DNA, the CDR3 is TGTGCCAGCACCACAGGGGTCCAAGAGACCCAGTACTTC. It translates to CASTTGVQETQYF.

V usage is TRBV12-3 or TRBV12-4 and J usage is TRBJ2-7; TRBD2 agrees at 13 bases. CDR3 length: 17 residues. After removal of 10 bases from V and 0 bases from J, the junction contained 12 bases not matched to a gene. The CDR3 reads CAITYFGTSGISYEQYF. The CDR3 DNA sequence: TGTGCCATCACATATTTCGGGACTAGCGGGATCTCCTACGAGCAGTACTTC.

This clonotype came up many times. V is TRBV20-1 and J is TRBJ2-7; 7 bases line up with TRBD1. The junction had 15 bases not matched to a gene; V was cut back by 4 bases and J by 0 bases. The CDR3 spans 17 residues. Germline loops: CDR1 DFQATT, CDR2 SNEGSKA (reference sequence). CDR3 DNA sequence: TGCAGTGCTATTAGCCCCCTCGGGACAGTGAGCTCCTACGAGCAGTACTTC. Amino acid sequence: CSAISPLGTVSSYEQYF.

This clonotype was seen repeatedly, ten times or more. This chain uses TRBV28 with TRBJ1-5; no definite D call. The germline V gene has CDR1 MDHEN and CDR2 SYDVKM. V dropped 0 bases and J dropped 4 bases, with 10 bases sitting between them. The CDR3 consists of 15 residues. The chain's CDR3 is CASSLWFDSNQPQHF. DNA for the CDR3: TGTGCCAGCAGTTTATGGTTTGATAGTAATCAGCCCCAGCATTTT.

The chain has TRBV28 and TRBJ2-7, with a possible D match to TRBD1 (5 bases). The V and J ends lost 7 bases and 1 base respectively, with 8 bases between them. The CDR3 sequence is 12 residues long. The germline CDR1 and CDR2 sequences are MDHEN and SYDVKM. CDR3 in amino acids: CASTTGSYEQYF. DNA of the CDR3: TGTGCCAGCACAACAGGTTCCTACGAGCAGTACTTC.

The chain carries TRBV20-1 and TRBJ2-7, with 9 bases aligning to TRBD2. V shed 3 bases, J shed 6 bases, and the junction held 9 bases outside the gene matches. The length of the CDR3 is 14 residues. From germline, CDR1 is DFQATT and CDR2 SNEGSKA (reference sequence). In nucleotides, the CDR3 is TGCAGTGCTAGGGTCAGCACTAGCGGGCGCGAGCAGTACTTC. Translating gives CSARVSTSGREQYF.

This clonotype occurred many times. This chain uses TRBV4-3 with TRBJ2-3; 7 nucleotides agree with TRBD2. CDR3 size: 16 residues. Germline values: CDR1 LGHNA, CDR2 YSLEER. Losses at the gene ends were 6 bases for V and 5 bases for J; bases not matched to a gene: 14. CDR3 residues: CASSPRVGGVGDTQYF. CDR3 nucleotides: TGCGCCAGCAGTCCAAGAGTGGGAGGGGTTGGAGATACGCAGTATTTT.

This chain joins TRBV6-2 or TRBV6-3 and TRBJ2-4, with 7 bases identical to TRBD2. CDR3 length: 16 residues. The junction had 2 bases not matched to a gene; V was cut back by 0 bases and J by 0 bases. Germline V gene lookup returns CDR1 MNHEY and CDR2 SVGEGT. The CDR3 protein is CASSYSREIAKNIQYF. The DNA of the CDR3 is TGTGCCAGCAGTTACTCGCGGGAGATAGCCAAAAACATTCAGTACTTC.

The chain joins TRBV20-1 to TRBJ1-5; 11 bases fit TRBD1. Germline-derived CDR1 and CDR2 are DFQATT and SNEGSKA (reference sequence). V dropped 4 bases and J dropped 7; count of bases not matched to a gene: 9. CDR3 length: 15 amino acids. CDR3 loop: CSATQRGQGAQPQHF. CDR3 nucleotide sequence: TGCAGTGCTACCCAAAGAGGACAGGGGGCGCAGCCCCAGCATTTT.

This clonotype was recorded a few times. The chain carries TRBV5-1 and TRBJ2-3; D is unresolved. The CDR3 is made up of 15 amino acids. Germline V gene data show CDR1 as SGHRS and CDR2 as YFSETQ. Trimming stripped 0 bases from V and 2 bases from J, with 10 bases between. The chain's CDR3 is CASSLVDPVTDTQYF. The CDR3 DNA follows: TGCGCCAGCAGCTTGGTTGACCCGGTCACAGATACGCAGTATTTT. The whole variable domain, filled in from reference TRBV5-1 and TRBJ2-3, reads KAGVTQTPRYLIKTRGQQVTLSCSPISGHRSVSWYQQTPGQGLQFLFEYFSETQRNKGNFPGRFSGRQFSNSRSEMNVSTLELGDSALYLCASSLVDPVTDTQYFGPGTRLTVL.